This T cell receptor beta chain was sequenced in a study of preoperative IRX-2 immunotherapy in early breast cancer. The sample's treatment: preoperative locoregional IRX-2 cytokine immunotherapy. Patients received preoperative, locoregional IRX-2 cytokine immunotherapy in a phase Ib study. The data were produced by immunoSEQ multiplex PCR, yet TCRdb's version contains in-frame clones alone and is incomplete. The data show about 23,000 clones, 80% to 90% seen once. Trimming took off 4 bases at V and 3 bases at J, with 12 bases between the two ends. The CDR3 has 14 residues. The germline V gene encodes CDR1 LGHNA and CDR2 YSLEER.

Sequencing used tumor tissue, obtained after IRX-2 immunotherapy. V is TRBV4-3 and J is TRBJ1-1; D call uncertain. The source is a human donor with breast cancer. DNA of the CDR3: TGCGCCAGCAGCCCCCTCCCCGAGGACACTGAAGCTTTCTTT. It translates to CASSPLPEDTEAFF.